This T cell receptor (beta chain) emerged from a study of radiation and T cells in renal cell carcinoma (TCRdb year 2020). Describing the broader study: The samples were obtained from a clinical trial, where primary renal cell carcinomas were treated with 15 Gy stereotactic body radiation therapy and then removed by nephrectomy 4 weeks afterward. TCR beta sequencing covered 50 to 55 samples in total, comprising approximately 26 tumors and about 27 peripheral blood samples. Across all 53 samples, 4 million to 5 million unique CDR3 nucleotide sequences encoding 2.5 million to 3 million unique CDR3 amino acid sequences were identified. What the research found in general, with its limitations: Tracking of blood repertoire dynamics stopped at roughly 4 weeks after treatment, with no follow-up past that point. Because the trial had a single-armed design, the trial could not examine how radiation dose or scheduling affected the TCR repertoire. An increase in top tumor clonotypes in blood was observed from baseline to 2 weeks post-radiation, followed by contraction by 4 weeks, which was taken to suggest transient expansion of tumor-resident clones. Because pretreatment tumor biopsies were not available, the study could not determine whether clonotypes were already present within the tumor at baseline.

V loses 1 base, J loses 0 bases, and the germline ends lie 13 bases apart. Including the terminal cysteine and phenylalanine, the CDR3 comprises 16 residues. The sequence is cut down to CDR3 DNA, 48 bases in frame from base 1. The germline V gene encodes CDR1 MDHEN and CDR2 SYDVKM. The time point label of this sample denotes: baseline pretreatment blood. Reading the label with the study, this specimen's treatment or condition is: 15 Gy SBRT to primary tumor, nephrectomy 4 weeks later. To follow tumor-enriched clonotypes, serial peripheral blood was collected from radiation-treated patients at baseline and at 2 weeks and 4 weeks after SBRT. Every patient's renal cell carcinoma showed clear cell pathology. Genomic DNA for TCR sequencing was prepared using the QIAamp DNA Blood Mini Kit (Qiagen). Samples were included in the analyses only if all quality control checks were passed. Comment on this clone: Its antigen is currently not known. Per-base qualities were not stored, and no clone one base away is much larger.

TCR beta libraries were generated from genomic DNA with the immunoSEQ kit, following the manufacturer's recommendations. Library preparation used a first multiplex PCR with proprietary primers, then a second PCR adding unique barcodes, with bead cleanups after each round. A kit-provided positive control reaction and a negative control reaction were included in every sample batch. The final libraries were assessed on an Agilent 4200 TapeStation D1000 ScreenTape, pooled by volume, and quantified by qPCR. An Illumina NextSeq500 fitted with a MidOutput 150-cycle cartridge performed the sequencing, running 156 Read1 cycles and 15 Index1 cycles with the kit's custom primers. The pooled library was loaded at 1.0 pM, with an approximately 21% PhiX control spiked in. Per the authors' processing: Vendor-processed data were analyzed in R, with a clonotype defined as all T cells sharing the same CDR3 nucleotide sequence. In the clone abundance analyses, frequencies in each sample were normalized to that sample's 10,000 most abundant clones. Public T cell clones, which averaged fewer than five per sample, were removed prior to analysis. Tumor-enriched and baseline blood-enriched clonotypes were defined by at least a 32-fold difference in abundance between compartments. Clonotypes expanded or contracted between blood time points were identified with a beta-binomial differential abundance model. Similarity between tumor and blood repertoires was quantified using the Baroni-Urbani and Buser coefficient, and groups were compared with two-tailed Wilcoxon tests in R. TCRdb stores this immuneACCESS table with in-frame sequences only. Part of the clones is absent; in the studies checked, under half of the shortfall reflects unresolved V genes, and no reason is known for the rest. V, J and clone size reflect that table, while D and trimming were determined from the DNA. Present in this sample are about 95,000 clones, 80% to 90% of which were seen just once. Of the sample, around 7.9% is held by the ten largest clones.

The chain was built from TRBV28 and TRBJ2-7; TRBD2 is perhaps the D gene, given 6 matching bases. Sequenced material: blood, taken from a patient whose treatment included radiotherapy and nephrectomy. This TCR was sampled from a man aged 45-60 years with renal cell carcinoma. CDR3 region: CASSLFWRGPSYEQYF. The bases are TGTGCCAGCAGTTTATTTTGGCGGGGTCCCTCCTACGAGCAGTACTTC.